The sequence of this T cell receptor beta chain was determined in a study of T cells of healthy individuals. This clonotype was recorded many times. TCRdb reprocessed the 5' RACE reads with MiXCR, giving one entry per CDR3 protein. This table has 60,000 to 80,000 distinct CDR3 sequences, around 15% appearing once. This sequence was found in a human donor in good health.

The CDR3 region has the DNA TGTGCCAGCAGCCAGCTGGACAGGGGGGCCACAGATACGCAGTATTTT. This translates into CASSQLDRGATDTQYF. The J gene is TRBJ2-3, the V gene TRBV4-2; 10 bases align to TRBD1. Germline lookup yields CDR1 LGHNA and CDR2 YNFKEQ. The V gene end was trimmed by 3 bases and the J gene end by 2 bases; junction bases not matched to a gene: 5. The length of the CDR3 is 16 residues.